Below are 3 T cell receptor beta chains sequenced from a single sample in a study of metastatic and nonmetastatic thyroid tumors. With MiXCR, TCRdb called clones anew from the PCR reads. The profile shows roughly 20,000 clones, approximately 37% of them singletons. Among the patients, none had received any treatment before thyroid surgery. Source material: tumor tissue. Receptor source: a female donor with papillary thyroid cancer or a benign thyroid nodule (not recorded which). Some clones in this sample may be carry-over from other donors' samples.

This chain links TRBV20-1 with TRBJ2-1, with 9 positions matching TRBD2. Germline values: CDR1 DFQATT, CDR2 SNEGSKA (reference sequence). The V gene end was trimmed by 2 bases and the J gene end by 8 bases; junction bases not matched to a gene: 7. The CDR3 spans 14 residues. The CDR3 nucleotides are TGCAGTGCTAGAAATGTACTAGCGGGCGATGAGCAGTTCTTC. Amino acid sequence: CSARNVLAGDEQFF.

This chain joins TRBV20-1 and TRBJ2-1; TRBD2 agrees at 8 bases. Germline V gives CDR1 DFQATT, CDR2 SNEGSKA (reference sequence). The CDR3 spans 19 residues. Unmatched junction bases numbered 25, after V lost 5 bases and J lost 7 bases. The CDR3 sequence: CSALTSPGGGRGRGNEQFF. The CDR3, as DNA: TGCAGTGCTCTCACCTCACCTGGCGGGGGGCGCGGGAGAGGGAATGAGCAGTTCTTC.

This chain joins TRBV6-1 and TRBJ1-2; 9 positions match TRBD1. This CDR3 spans 14 amino acids. V lost 10 bases and J lost 1; bases outside the gene matches: 7. The germline CDR1 and CDR2 sequences are MNHNS and SASEGT. CDR3 nucleotide sequence: TGTGCCACCTGGCGGACAGGGGATAACTATGGCTACACCTTC. It encodes CATWRTGDNYGYTF.